Included here is one TCR beta chain sequence, with context. Antigen specificity is unknown. These data originate in a study of CXCR3-negative and CXCR3-positive naive CD8 T cells. The V gene's germline CDR1 is LNHDA and CDR2 SQIVND (reference sequence). The CDR3 contains 13 residues. General observations from the study: TRB CDR3s were more hydrophobic in CXCR3-positive than in CXCR3-negative naive cells.

UMI-labeled TRB cDNA libraries were prepared by 5' RACE. TCRdb reprocessed the 5' RACE reads, with one entry per CDR3 protein and no DNA. This repertoire includes 130,000 or so distinct CDR3 sequences. The chain recombines TRBV19 with TRBJ2-7; TCRdb calls TRBD1, which cannot be checked without DNA. This receptor was taken from a human donor in good health. Some clones in this sample may be carry-over from other donors' samples. What was sequenced was naive CXCR3+ CD8+ T cells from blood. Noted subset: CD45RO-CCR7+CD27+CD95- naive CD8+ T cells expressing CXCR3 (TNR3+). The chain's CDR3 is CASSRTGTYEQYF.